This T cell receptor beta chain comes out of a study of blood T cell repertoires in COVID-19. About the research overall: COVID-19 samples from acute and convalescent phases originated in the United States, Italy and Spain.

Cohorts were assigned according to the clinical history that participants reported. The method was immunoSEQ multiplex PCR; TCRdb's version includes in-frame clones alone and lacks a portion of them. Seen here are approximately 250,000 clones, around 88% observed once, and the top ten hold 0.95% to 1.5%. This sequence was found in a woman aged 40-49 years with acute COVID-19. What was sequenced was PBMCs or T cells enriched from blood (not recorded which).

The chain's CDR3 is CSAPSSTEAFF. As DNA, the CDR3 is TGCAGTGCTCCCTCTAGCACTGAAGCTTTCTTT. This rearrangement joins TRBV20-1 to TRBJ1-1; D gene ambiguous. CDR3 length equals 11 residues. The V gene lost 5 bases and the J gene lost 4 bases, with 8 bases spanning the gap. Germline assignment: CDR1 DFQATT and CDR2 SNEGSKA (reference sequence).